These 2 T cell receptor beta chains were sequenced from one sample in a study of blood T cell repertoires in COVID-19. Produced via immunoSEQ multiplex PCR; TCRdb's table is partial and in-frame only. The profile covers approximately 220,000 clones, with 86% appearing a single time and 3% to 4% taken by the ten largest. Specimen: PBMCs or T cells enriched from blood (not recorded which). These receptors were obtained from a woman aged 35 to 49 with acute COVID-19.

The rearrangement joins TRBV29-1 to TRBJ1-4; D gene unclear. Germline CDR1 and CDR2: SQVTM and ANQGSEA. The length of the CDR3 is 12 residues. Deletions cut 2 bases from V and 8 bases from J, with 9 bases between. This CDR3 is CSVENGGEKLFF. The CDR3 nucleotides are TGCAGCGTTGAAAACGGAGGGGAAAAACTGTTTTTT.

The chain recombines TRBV28 with TRBJ1-2, with no clear D. V lost 1 base and J lost 8, with 5 bases in between. Germline lookup yields CDR1 MDHEN and CDR2 SYDVKM. This CDR3 comprises 11 residues. The DNA for the CDR3 is TGTGCCAGCAGTTTATTTGAGGGCTACACCTTC. Protein sequence: CASSLFEGYTF.